This T cell receptor beta chain is from a study of shared clonotypes between healthy human individuals. Notes on the study in general: When naive CD4 clonotypes were compared across a few donors, 4% to 6.5% were shared.

CDR1 MNHNY and CDR2 SVGAGI come from the germline V gene (reference sequence). The CDR3 sequence is 14 residues long. In the authors' methods: Quality scores were absent from the junction-only immunoSEQ sequences, so filtering differed. The table came from immunoSEQ multiplex PCR; TCRdb's copy has only in-frame clones and leaves some out. V and J calls and clone size come straight from that table; D and trimming were deduced from the DNA. The sample includes a few million clones, more than 85% of them seen just once. The donors were all Caucasian adults (living in Nashville, Tennessee). Notes on this clone: No antigen is known for it. Sequence at one end of the junction differs from germline and may be a read error.

The V and J genes are TRBV6-6 and TRBJ2-1, with D uncertain. The sequenced material came from naive CD4+ T cells from PBMCs. Documented subset: CD45RA+ positively selected. This clonotype was sampled from a young man in good health. Some clones in this sample may be carry-over from other donors' samples. The CDR3 nucleotides are TGTGCCAGCAGTTCGGGTACCTCCTGCAATGAGCAGTTCTTC. Its translation is CASSSGTSCNEQFF.